The 6 T cell receptor beta chains below come from one sample, sequenced in a study of radiation and T cells in renal cell carcinoma. Time point here: blood 2 weeks post-SBRT. Treatment reported: 15 Gy SBRT to primary tumor, nephrectomy 4 weeks later. The table came from immunoSEQ multiplex PCR; TCRdb's copy has only in-frame clones and leaves some out. The sample includes 100,000 to 150,000 clones, around 81% of them seen just once. The sample was blood, taken from a patient whose treatment included radiotherapy and nephrectomy. These receptor sequences come from a man in his fifties or sixties with renal cell carcinoma.

The V gene is TRBV6-5, the J gene TRBJ2-7, with D perhaps TRBD1 (6 bases). Deletions cut 5 bases from V and 0 bases from J, with 11 bases between. The CDR3 spans 14 residues. CDR1 and CDR2 (germline): MNHEY, SVGAGI. The CDR3 DNA reads as TGTGCCAGCAGTAGGACAGTGATCTCCTACGAGCAGTACTTC. Its protein product is CASSRTVISYEQYF.

This clone was recorded once. The chain is built from TRBV29-1 and TRBJ1-1; TRBD1 matches 12 bases. V shed 6 bases and J 3 bases; nucleotides not matched to a gene: 8. The CDR3 is 15 residues long. Germline assignment: CDR1 SQVTM and CDR2 ANQGSEA. CDR3 coding DNA: TGCAGCGTGCAGGGGGGACAGGGGGCTTACACTGAAGCTTTCTTT. It specifies CSVQGGQGAYTEAFF.

The chain is built from TRBV6-1 and TRBJ1-5, with unresolved D. Germline values: CDR1 MNHNS, CDR2 SASEGT. Deletions cut 7 bases from V and 2 bases from J, with 18 bases between. The CDR3 has 16 residues. CDR3 protein: CASIERFWTRNQPQHF. The CDR3 DNA sequence: TGTGCCAGCATTGAGAGGTTTTGGACCCGCAATCAGCCCCAGCATTTT.

The chain employs TRBV4-1 and TRBJ1-1, with D possibly being TRBD1 (5 bases). This CDR3 contains 14 residues. In germline, CDR1 is MGHRA, CDR2 YSYEKL. V lost 1 base and J lost 12, with 18 bases in between. The CDR3 loop is CASSQVVESGFPFF. The CDR3 DNA reads as TGCGCCAGCAGCCAAGTAGTAGAGTCAGGGTTCCCTTTCTTT.

Ten or more counts support this clone. The chain employs TRBV20-1 and TRBJ1-2; TRBD1 is a possible D gene (6 bases). There are 10 residues in the CDR3. V lost 6 bases and J lost 8, with 10 bases in between. CDR1 and CDR2 from the germline V gene are DFQATT and SNEGSKA (reference sequence). The CDR3 DNA reads as TGCAGTGCCCGGGACACCGGCTACACCTTC. As protein: CSARDTGYTF.

The V gene is TRBV7-3, the J gene TRBJ2-3; D is uncertain. CDR1 is SGHTA, CDR2 FQGTGA, per germline. Trimming shortened V by 0 bases and J by 6 bases, and 13 bases separated the two germline ends. The CDR3 spans 15 residues. CDR3 bases: TGTGCCAGCAGCTTAACTAGGACGGGCATGGATACGCAGTATTTT. Protein sequence: CASSLTRTGMDTQYF.